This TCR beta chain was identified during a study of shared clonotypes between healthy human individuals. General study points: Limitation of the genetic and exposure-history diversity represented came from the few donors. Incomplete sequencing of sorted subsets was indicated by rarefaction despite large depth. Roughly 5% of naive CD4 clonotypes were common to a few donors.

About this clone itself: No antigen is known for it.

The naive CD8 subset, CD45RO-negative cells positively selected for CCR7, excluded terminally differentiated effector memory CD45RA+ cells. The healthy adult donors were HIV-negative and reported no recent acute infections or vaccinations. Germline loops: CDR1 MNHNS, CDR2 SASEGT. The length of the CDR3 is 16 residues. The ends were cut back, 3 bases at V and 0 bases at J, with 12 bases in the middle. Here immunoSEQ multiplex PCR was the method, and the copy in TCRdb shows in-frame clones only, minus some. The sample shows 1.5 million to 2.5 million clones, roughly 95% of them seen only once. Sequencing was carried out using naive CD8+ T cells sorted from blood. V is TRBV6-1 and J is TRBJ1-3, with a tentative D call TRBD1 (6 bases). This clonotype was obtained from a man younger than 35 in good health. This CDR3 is CASSEMGATSGNTIYF. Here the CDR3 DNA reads TGTGCCAGCAGTGAGATGGGGGCTACCTCTGGAAACACCATATATTTT.